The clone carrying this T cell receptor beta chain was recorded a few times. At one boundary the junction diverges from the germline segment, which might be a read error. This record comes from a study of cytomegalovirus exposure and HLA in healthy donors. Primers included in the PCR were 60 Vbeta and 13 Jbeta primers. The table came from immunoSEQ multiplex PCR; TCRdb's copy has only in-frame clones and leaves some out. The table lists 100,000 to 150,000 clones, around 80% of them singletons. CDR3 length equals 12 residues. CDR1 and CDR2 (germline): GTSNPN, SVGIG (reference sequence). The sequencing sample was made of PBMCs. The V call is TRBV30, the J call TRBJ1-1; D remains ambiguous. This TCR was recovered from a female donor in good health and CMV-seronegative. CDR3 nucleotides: TGTGCCTGGAGTGTACGGTGGAGGGAGGTCTACTTT. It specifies CAWSVRWREVYF.